This is a list of T cell receptor beta chains from one sample in a study of chemoradiotherapy in HPV16-positive cancers. The method was immunoSEQ multiplex PCR; TCRdb's version includes in-frame clones alone and lacks a portion of them. Of about 2,000 clones in the sample, about nine tenths were seen once. Here the sequenced sample was tumor tissue, taken from a patient who underwent chemoradiotherapy. The receptor set was obtained from a human donor with HPV-associated anogenital cancer. Each CDR3 is given with its conserved first and last residue. A D gene is named only where the DNA matches it firmly. Not every row has a clone size; where given, it reads once, few, many or a size class.

d_gene: NA; v_gene: TRBV19; j_gene: TRBJ1-1; len: 14; abundance: NA; CDR3aa: CASSLLALNTEAFF; CDR3nt: TGTGCCAGTAGTCTCCTGGCTTTGAACACTGAAGCTTTCTTT
d_gene: NA; v_gene: TRBV2; j_gene: TRBJ2-3; len: 13; abundance: NA; CDR3aa: CASVRKLTDTQYF; CDR3nt: TGTGCCAGCGTTAGGAAGCTTACAGATACGCAGTATTTT
d_gene: NA; v_gene: TRBV9; j_gene: TRBJ2-5; len: 13; abundance: NA; CDR3aa: CASSVNTPETQYF; CDR3nt: TGTGCCAGCAGCGTCAACACCCCAGAGACCCAGTACTTC
d_gene: TRBD1; v_gene: TRBV15; j_gene: TRBJ2-6; len: 17; abundance: NA; CDR3aa: CATSSPQGVTGANVLTF; CDR3nt: TGTGCCACCAGCAGTCCGCAGGGGGTCACTGGGGCCAACGTCCTGACTTTC
d_gene: NA; v_gene: TRBV7-9; j_gene: TRBJ2-2; len: 18; abundance: once; CDR3aa: CASSLRSVPGQNTGELFF; CDR3nt: TGTGCCAGCAGCTTACGGTCCGTGCCGGGACAGAACACCGGGGAGCTGTTTTTT
d_gene: NA; v_gene: TRBV25-1; j_gene: TRBJ1-2; len: 13; abundance: NA; CDR3aa: CASSIAERGGYTF; CDR3nt: TGTGCCAGCAGTATCGCCGAGCGAGGCGGCTACACCTTC
d_gene: TRBD1; v_gene: TRBV2; j_gene: TRBJ1-2; len: 14; abundance: NA; CDR3aa: CASSGWQGDYGYTF; CDR3nt: TGTGCCAGCAGTGGATGGCAGGGGGACTATGGCTACACCTTC
d_gene: NA; v_gene: TRBV6-5; j_gene: TRBJ1-5; len: 14; abundance: NA; CDR3aa: CASSYGQGNQPQHF; CDR3nt: TGTGCCAGCAGTTACGGGCAGGGCAATCAGCCCCAGCATTTT
d_gene: TRBD1; v_gene: TRBV29-1; j_gene: TRBJ1-4; len: 15; abundance: NA; CDR3aa: CSATPSGGGHEKLFF; CDR3nt: TGCAGCGCGACTCCCTCAGGGGGAGGTCATGAAAAACTGTTTTTT
d_gene: NA; v_gene: TRBV30; j_gene: TRBJ1-1; len: 13; abundance: NA; CDR3aa: CAWSYQGNTEAFF; CDR3nt: TGTGCCTGGAGTTATCAGGGGAACACTGAAGCTTTCTTT
d_gene: NA; v_gene: TRBV10-1; j_gene: TRBJ2-7; len: 13; abundance: NA; CDR3aa: CASSESVRDEQYF; CDR3nt: TGCGCCAGCAGTGAGTCTGTGAGGGATGAGCAGTACTTC
d_gene: NA; v_gene: TRBV7-3; j_gene: TRBJ2-1; len: 16; abundance: NA; CDR3aa: CASSLQGIGSYNEQFF; CDR3nt: TGTGCCAGCAGCTTACAGGGGATCGGGTCCTACAATGAGCAGTTCTTC
d_gene: NA; v_gene: TRBV6-4; j_gene: TRBJ2-3; len: 13; abundance: NA; CDR3aa: CASSSEGTDTQYF; CDR3nt: TGTGCCAGCAGCTCCGAGGGTACCGACACGCAGTATTTT
d_gene: TRBD2; v_gene: TRBV5-6; j_gene: TRBJ2-5; len: 15; abundance: NA; CDR3aa: CASSLSLAGVETQYF; CDR3nt: TGTGCCAGCAGCTTGTCACTAGCGGGAGTGGAGACCCAGTACTTC
d_gene: TRBD1; v_gene: TRBV6-5; j_gene: TRBJ2-1; len: 12; abundance: NA; CDR3aa: CASSRTGNEQFF; CDR3nt: TGTGCCAGCAGTCGGACAGGGAATGAGCAGTTCTTC
d_gene: TRBD1; v_gene: TRBV27; j_gene: TRBJ1-2; len: 14; abundance: NA; CDR3aa: CASSPDRGRFGYTF; CDR3nt: TGTGCCAGCAGTCCCGACAGGGGGCGCTTCGGCTACACCTTC
d_gene: TRBD2; v_gene: TRBV9; j_gene: TRBJ2-2; len: 17; abundance: NA; CDR3aa: CASSVVPSGRGTGELFF; CDR3nt: TGTGCCAGCAGCGTAGTCCCTAGCGGACGAGGGACCGGGGAGCTGTTTTTT
d_gene: TRBD1; v_gene: TRBV4-2; j_gene: TRBJ2-7; len: 15; abundance: NA; CDR3aa: CASSPAGTGDYEQYF; CDR3nt: TGTGCCAGCAGCCCGGCCGGGACAGGGGATTACGAGCAGTACTTC
d_gene: NA; v_gene: TRBV11-1; j_gene: TRBJ1-1; len: 13; abundance: NA; CDR3aa: CASSTTGYTEAFF; CDR3nt: TGTGCCAGCAGCACCACAGGGTACACTGAAGCTTTCTTT
d_gene: NA; v_gene: TRBV28; j_gene: TRBJ1-1; len: 14; abundance: NA; CDR3aa: CASEGPQRNTEAFF; CDR3nt: TGTGCCAGCGAGGGTCCCCAAAGGAACACTGAAGCTTTCTTT
d_gene: TRBD2; v_gene: TRBV5-1; j_gene: TRBJ2-3; len: 15; abundance: NA; CDR3aa: CASSSTSGSLDTQYF; CDR3nt: TGCGCCAGCAGCTCGACTAGCGGGAGTTTAGATACGCAGTATTTT
d_gene: TRBD2; v_gene: TRBV30; j_gene: TRBJ2-3; len: 14; abundance: NA; CDR3aa: CAWTGGGVTDTQYF; CDR3nt: TGTGCCTGGACGGGAGGGGGAGTGACAGATACGCAGTATTTT
d_gene: NA; v_gene: TRBV7-8; j_gene: TRBJ2-7; len: 12; abundance: NA; CDR3aa: CASSLRSYEQYF; CDR3nt: TGTGCCAGCAGCTTACGAAGCTACGAGCAGTACTTC
d_gene: NA; v_gene: TRBV27; j_gene: TRBJ1-2; len: 13; abundance: once; CDR3aa: CASSLARNYGYTF; CDR3nt: TGTGCCAGCAGTTTAGCCAGGAACTATGGCTACACCTTC
d_gene: NA; v_gene: TRBV19; j_gene: TRBJ1-2; len: 14; abundance: NA; CDR3aa: CASRMGAGAVGYTF; CDR3nt: TGTGCCAGTCGCATGGGGGCAGGGGCTGTTGGCTACACCTTC
d_gene: NA; v_gene: TRBV2; j_gene: TRBJ1-3; len: 14; abundance: NA; CDR3aa: CARSGDDSGNTIYF; CDR3nt: TGTGCCAGGTCAGGTGACGACTCTGGAAACACCATATATTTT
d_gene: NA; v_gene: TRBV30; j_gene: TRBJ2-1; len: 15; abundance: once; CDR3aa: CAWSVMGASGNEQFF; CDR3nt: TGTGCCTGGAGTGTAATGGGGGCTTCTGGCAATGAGCAGTTCTTC
d_gene: NA; v_gene: TRBV12-5; j_gene: TRBJ2-7; len: 12; abundance: NA; CDR3aa: CASGMRTYEQYF; CDR3nt: TGTGCTAGTGGTATGAGGACCTACGAGCAGTACTTC
d_gene: TRBD1; v_gene: TRBV10-2; j_gene: TRBJ2-4; len: 13; abundance: NA; CDR3aa: CATQGQGGDIQYF; CDR3nt: TGCGCCACCCAGGGACAGGGAGGAGACATTCAGTACTTC
d_gene: NA; v_gene: TRBV30; j_gene: TRBJ1-1; len: 12; abundance: NA; CDR3aa: CAWRGPLTEAFF; CDR3nt: TGTGCCTGGAGAGGGCCTTTAACTGAAGCTTTCTTT
d_gene: NA; v_gene: TRBV11-2; j_gene: TRBJ2-7; len: 17; abundance: NA; CDR3aa: CASSLSPVTAGAYEQYF; CDR3nt: TGTGCCAGCAGCTTAAGCCCAGTGACAGCGGGCGCCTACGAGCAGTACTTC
d_gene: TRBD1; v_gene: TRBV5-1; j_gene: TRBJ1-1; len: 14; abundance: NA; CDR3aa: CASSVNRGSAEAFF; CDR3nt: TGCGCCAGCAGCGTAAACAGGGGATCCGCTGAAGCTTTCTTT
d_gene: NA; v_gene: TRBV6-1; j_gene: TRBJ1-2; len: 13; abundance: NA; CDR3aa: CASSEEAVYGYTF; CDR3nt: TGTGCCAGCAGTGAAGAGGCGGTCTATGGCTACACCTTC
d_gene: NA; v_gene: TRBV7-3; j_gene: TRBJ2-1; len: 14; abundance: NA; CDR3aa: CASSLVGRANEQFF; CDR3nt: TGTGCCAGCAGCTTGGTCGGGAGAGCCAATGAGCAGTTCTTC
d_gene: NA; v_gene: TRBV7-3; j_gene: TRBJ1-4; len: 15; abundance: NA; CDR3aa: CASSSSGGLGEKLFF; CDR3nt: TGTGCCAGCAGCTCTTCCGGGGGGCTCGGAGAAAAACTGTTTTTT
d_gene: NA; v_gene: TRBV6-1; j_gene: TRBJ2-3; len: 17; abundance: NA; CDR3aa: CASSERGGTKSTDTQYF; CDR3nt: TGTGCCAGCAGTGAAAGGGGGGGGACTAAGAGCACAGATACGCAGTATTTT
d_gene: TRBD2; v_gene: TRBV6-1; j_gene: TRBJ2-7; len: 14; abundance: NA; CDR3aa: CASTSGTIAYEQYF; CDR3nt: TGTGCCAGCACGAGCGGGACCATCGCCTACGAGCAGTACTTC